This T cell receptor beta chain was observed in a study of blood T cell repertoires in COVID-19 (dated by TCRdb to about 2020). Background for the entire study: The collaborator samples originated in the United States, Italy and Spain and spanned the acute and convalescent phases of COVID-19. Samples were obtained from the ongoing ImmuneRACE study (first 160 participants) and from some 1,200 subjects provided by 6 global collaborators. Subjects who had been exposed to COVID-19, were actively infected with it, or had recovered from it provided the deeply sampled blood TCRbeta repertoires that made up the dataset. A freely available public database, intended as a resource for researchers studying the immune response to SARS-CoV-2, is where the repertoires were released. Where HLA class I and class II types were available, the types were taken from metadata supplied by the sample provider, not from assay-based typing. The sample metadata nearly always contained a de-identified subject ID, COVID-19 status, age in years and sex. The prospective study material was composed of cDNA or gDNA derived from T cells, B-cell-depleted T cells, or PBMCs.

The immunoSEQ Assay, a bias-controlled multiplex PCR, was used to amplify TCRbeta CDR3 regions from genomic DNA. Per the authors' processing: The number of nucleated cells in each sample was estimated by amplification of reference gene primers within the assay. Sequence reads were collapsed and filtered to measure the absolute abundance of every unique TCRbeta CDR3 rearrangement. For each sample, productive Simpson clonality was calculated by taking the square root of Simpson's diversity index across productive rearrangements. In its TCRdb copy, this immuneACCESS table keeps in-frame sequences only and misses some clones. Where compared with another copy, unresolved V genes explain less than half of these, and the others have no known cause. V and J calls and clone size are given by that table; D and trimming were obtained from the DNA. Here the sample has fewer than 110,000 clones; around 94% occur a single time. The top ten hold about 5.7% of the sample.

A word on this clone: It has no known antigen specificity. Qualities for individual bases were not recorded, and no much larger clone is one base off.

Whole blood was collected in K2EDTA tubes by collaborating institutions according to the institutions' own protocols. For TCRbeta analysis, collaborators shipped samples as frozen whole blood, isolated PBMCs, or DNA extracted from either of those sample types. The paper as a whole reports these results and caveats: How much clinical and demographic metadata was included differed by source and by participant, and the metadata was provided uncurated.

Sample: peripheral blood. The clonotype comes from a man aged 45 to 65 with active COVID-19.

The CDR3 region reads CASSPTGTGETQYF. The DNA sequence is TGTGCCAGCAGCCCCACAGGGACCGGAGAGACCCAGTACTTC. Rearrangement joined TRBV5-4 to TRBJ2-5; a tentative D call is TRBD1 (6 bases match). V is pared back by 4 bases and J by 4 bases, with 14 bases lying between the germline termini. The CDR3 holds 14 amino acids from the cysteine to the phenylalanine. This entry keeps only the CDR3 DNA: 42 bases, framed from base 1. Looking up the germline V gene (reference sequence) yields CDR1 SGHNT and CDR2 YYREEE. Reference TRBV5-4 and TRBJ2-5 genes cover what lies past the CDR3, so the full variable domain is ETGVTQSPTHLIKTRGQQVTLRCSSQSGHNTVSWYQQALGQGPQFIFQYYREEENGRGNFPPRFSGLQFPNYSSELNVNALELDDSALYLCASSPTGTGETQYFGPGTRLLVL.